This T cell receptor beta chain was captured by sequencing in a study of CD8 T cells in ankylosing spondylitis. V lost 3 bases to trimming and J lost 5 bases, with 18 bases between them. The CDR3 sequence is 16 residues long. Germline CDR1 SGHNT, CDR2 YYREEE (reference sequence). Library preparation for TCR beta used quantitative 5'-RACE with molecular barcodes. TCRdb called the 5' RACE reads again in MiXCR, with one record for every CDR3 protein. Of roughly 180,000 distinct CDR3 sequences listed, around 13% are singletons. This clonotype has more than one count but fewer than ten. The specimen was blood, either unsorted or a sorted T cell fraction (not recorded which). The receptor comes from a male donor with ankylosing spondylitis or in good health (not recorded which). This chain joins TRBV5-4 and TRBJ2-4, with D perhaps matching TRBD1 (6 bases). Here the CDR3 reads CASSSTQGTHENIQYF. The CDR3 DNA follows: TGTGCCAGCAGCTCCACCCAGGGGACACATGAAAACATTCAGTACTTC.